This passage covers 14 T cell receptor beta chains from one sample sequenced in a study of radiotherapy plus CTLA-4 blockade in lung cancer. Measured with immunoSEQ multiplex PCR; TCRdb has only the in-frame clones, and not every one. The sample contains around 45,000 clones, around 76% of which appear only once. The sequencing used peripheral blood, collected from a patient treated with radiotherapy plus ipilimumab. The receptors shown here come from a human donor with non-small cell lung cancer who had stable disease on radiotherapy plus ipilimumab.

The chain couples TRBV18 to TRBJ1-1; D may be TRBD1 (6 bases). The CDR3 is 14 residues long. V lost 5 bases and J 4 bases, leaving 14 bases between the germline ends. The V gene's germline CDR1 is KGHSH and CDR2 LQKENI. The CDR3 DNA reads TGTGCCAGCTCAGGCTCCGGGACATTCACTGAAGCTTTCTTT. It is translated as CASSGSGTFTEAFF. The variable domain in full, with the rest retrieved from reference TRBV18 and TRBJ1-1, is NAGVMQNPRHLVRRRGQEARLRCSPMKGHSHVYWYRQLPEEGLKFMVYLQKENIIDESGMPKERFSAEFPKEGPSILRIQQVVRGDSAAYFCASSGSGTFTEAFFGQGTRLTVV.

The chain employs TRBV9 and TRBJ2-4; TRBD1 or TRBD2 may be the D gene (6 bases each). CDR1 and CDR2 from the germline V gene are SGDLS and YYNGEE. This CDR3 has 15 amino acids. Trimming pared 4 bases from V and 6 bases from J, leaving 17 bases between. CDR3 sequence: CASSPEGGIRNIQYF. The CDR3 DNA follows: TGTGCCAGCAGCCCAGAAGGGGGGATAAGAAACATTCAGTACTTC.

This clone has just one count. CDR3: CSVPGPGNTEAFF. Here the CDR3 DNA reads TGCAGCGTCCCCGGGCCGGGGAACACTGAAGCTTTCTTT. This chain connects TRBV29-1 to TRBJ1-1; D unresolved. V gave up 6 bases and J gave up 1 base, with 12 bases separating them. CDR3 length: 13 residues. CDR1 SQVTM and CDR2 ANQGSEA come from the germline V gene.

The rearrangement uses TRBV5-4 and TRBJ2-5; D tentatively reads TRBD1 or TRBD2 (5 bases each). Trimming took off 3 bases at V and 1 base at J, with 13 bases between the two ends. CDR3 length: 15 residues. From germline, CDR1 is SGHNT and CDR2 YYREEE (reference sequence). The CDR3 loop reads CASSWTPGSQETQYF. The CDR3 DNA reads TGTGCCAGCAGCTGGACACCGGGGAGCCAAGAGACCCAGTACTTC.

The V and J genes are TRBV5-5 and TRBJ2-3; TRBD2 aligns across 8 bases. Germline V gives CDR1 SGHKS, CDR2 YYEKEE (reference sequence). The CDR3 has 15 residues. V trimming: 6 bases; J trimming: 0 bases; junction bases outside the gene matches: 6. Here the CDR3 reads CASTTGTRSTDTQYF. For the CDR3, the DNA is TGTGCCAGCACTACCGGGACTAGAAGCACAGATACGCAGTATTTT.

The genes are TRBV11-2 and TRBJ1-6; the D gene is possibly TRBD1 (5 bases). This CDR3 is built from 17 residues. From germline, CDR1 is SGHAT and CDR2 FQNNGV. The V end lost 0 bases, the J end lost 7 bases, and 16 bases lay between the germline ends. The CDR3 is CASSLDGGGTPNSPLHF. CDR3 coding DNA: TGTGCCAGCAGCTTAGACGGGGGGGGGACCCCGAATTCACCCCTCCACTTT.

The chain uses TRBV5-6 and TRBJ2-2; D may be TRBD1 (6 bases). The CDR3 is made up of 16 amino acids. With 4 bases removed from V and 1 base from J, the gap between germline ends came to 14 bases. In germline, CDR1 is SGHDT, CDR2 YYEEEE. CDR3 amino acids: CASSHQTGGNTGELFF. The CDR3 DNA follows: TGTGCCAGCAGCCACCAGACAGGAGGGAACACCGGGGAGCTGTTTTTT.

The rearrangement joins TRBV6-1 to TRBJ2-1; D may correspond to TRBD1 or TRBD2 (5 bases each). The length of the CDR3 is 14 residues. The germline V gene encodes CDR1 MNHNS and CDR2 SASEGT. The germline V and J ends were trimmed by 8 bases and 4 bases, with 15 bases remaining between them. In DNA, the CDR3 is TGTGCCAGCGGAGGAAGGGACGGGTACAATGAGCAGTTCTTC. Its translation: CASGGRDGYNEQFF.

The rearrangement uses TRBV10-1 and TRBJ2-1; TRBD2 aligns across 8 bases. The ends lost 0 bases at V and 4 bases at J; junction bases unmatched: 5. CDR3 size: 16 residues. CDR1 and CDR2 (germline): WNHNN, SYGVQD (reference sequence). CDR3 in amino acids: CASSESWIAGYNEQFF. CDR3 DNA sequence: TGCGCCAGCAGTGAGTCTTGGATAGCGGGATACAATGAGCAGTTCTTC.

The chain uses TRBV5-1 and TRBJ2-1; 10 nucleotides align to TRBD1. V was clipped by 5 bases and J by 5 bases; unmatched bases: 10. Germline CDR1 SGHRS, CDR2 YFSETQ. The CDR3 sequence is 16 residues long. The CDR3: CASRGGPGTGDNEQFF. As DNA, the CDR3 is TGCGCCAGCAGGGGGGGCCCCGGGACAGGGGACAATGAGCAGTTCTTC.

The chain uses TRBV19 and TRBJ1-5; D is uncertain. The CDR3 loop spans 13 amino acids. The V end lost 5 bases, the J end lost 3 bases, and 8 bases lay between the germline ends. Germline V CDR1 and CDR2: LNHDA, SQIVND (reference sequence). CDR3 sequence: CASSFQVNQPQHF. The CDR3 DNA sequence: TGTGCCAGTAGTTTTCAGGTCAATCAGCCCCAGCATTTT. Drawing the rest from reference TRBV19 and TRBJ1-5, the complete variable domain is DGGITQSPKYLFRKEGQNVTLSCEQNLNHDAMYWYRQDPGQGLRLIYYSQIVNDFQKGDIAEGYSVSREKKESFPLTVTSAQKNPTAFYLCASSFQVNQPQHFGDGTRLSIL.

V and J are TRBV5-5 and TRBJ1-5; possibly TRBD1 for D (5 bases). The CDR3 contains 15 residues. The V and J ends lost 1 base and 6 bases respectively, with 14 bases between them. From germline, CDR1 is SGHKS and CDR2 YYEKEE (reference sequence). CDR3 nucleotide sequence: TGTGCCAGCAGCTTGATGCAGGGCGAGGGTCAGCCCCAGCATTTT. It yields the protein CASSLMQGEGQPQHF.

The rearrangement links TRBV5-6 to TRBJ1-5, with a weak D call TRBD1 (5 bases). The CDR3 extends over 15 amino acids. Germline V gene sequence: CDR1 SGHDT, CDR2 YYEEEE. Trimming pared 4 bases from V and 1 base from J, leaving 12 bases between. CDR3 residues: CASSRLGESNQPQHF. In nucleotides, the CDR3 is TGTGCCAGCAGCCGATTAGGGGAAAGCAATCAGCCCCAGCATTTT.

The V gene is TRBV5-4, the J gene TRBJ2-2; 9 bases agree with TRBD1. Germline CDR1 reads SGHNT; CDR2 reads YYREEE (reference sequence). With V trimmed by 3 bases and J by 6 bases, 3 bases remained unmatched. The CDR3 is made up of 14 amino acids. CDR3 residues: CASSSGQGSGELFF. For the CDR3, the DNA is TGTGCCAGCAGCTCGGGACAGGGCTCCGGGGAGCTGTTTTTT.